This T cell receptor (beta chain) was sequenced for a study of CD8+ T cells in alopecia areata (dated by TCRdb to the late 2010s). About the full investigation: Treated patients were enrolled in an open-label pilot trial of oral tofacitinib, 5 to 10 mg twice daily, for moderate-to-severe alopecia areata. Biopsies were taken from tofacitinib-treated patients at baseline and again at 4 and 24 weeks into treatment, and several of those patients also had a later scalp biopsy. RNA was obtained with the PAXgene miRNA kit for fixed scalp, the miRNeasy kit for PBMCs, and the RNeasy kit for mouse skin. The SALT score, which quantifies the percentage of affected scalp surface area, was used to measure disease severity in treated patients. Scalp tissue and sorted CD4+ and CD8+ peripheral blood T cells from patchy and totalis/universalis alopecia areata patients and from healthy controls were covered by human TCRbeta sequencing. TCRbeta CDR3 regions were amplified by immunoSEQ multiplex PCR with 35 Vbeta forward and 13 Jbeta reverse primers. Patients received tofacitinib for 6 to 18 months and were then followed off drug for 6 months to check for delayed response and recurrence. High-throughput TCRbeta sequencing was used to examine T cell clonal expansion in alopecia areata in both the C3H/HeJ mouse model and human patients. Scalp clonality was compared across normal scalp (n=4), patchy alopecia areata scalp (n=8), and alopecia totalis/universalis scalp (n=8).

The library was made by the immunoSEQ multiplex PCR assay. For TCR sequencing, RNA was extracted from every sample and reverse transcribed into cDNA to serve as template. First-strand cDNA was synthesized with SuperScript III using a 2:1 mix of oligo-dT and random hexamers. A synthetic immune receptor repertoire was used to assess amplification bias, and residual bias was removed computationally. In the original analysis: Raw reads were preprocessed to remove errors, and CDR3 was defined by IMGT conventions from the conserved cysteine to phenylalanine. Clonality was computed by normalizing Shannon entropy by log2 of the number of productive unique TCRs and subtracting the result from 1. Whether each scalp clone was CD4 or CD8 was inferred by checking scalp TCRbeta sequences against the CD4 and CD8 repertoires from sorted blood. TCRdb took this table from immuneACCESS and kept in-frame rearrangements with V and J called. Such tables lack part of the clones; where checked against another copy, unresolved V genes explain under half of the gap, and the rest is unexplained. The V and J calls and clone size are taken from that table; D and trimming were inferred from the DNA. For this sample the table gives approximately 200,000 clones, of which around 43% were detected only once. The top ten clones comprise over 2% of the sample.

Beyond this particular receptor, the publication reports: Because the treated cohort was small and included a single nonresponder, larger studies are needed to assess links between baseline CD8+ expansion and response. Tofacitinib significantly lowered scalp clonality and the number of expanded CD8+ clones among the top 100 scalp clones. Unlike mouse skin, which is dominated by gammadelta T cells, normal human skin has resident alphabeta T cells that are also sequenced, and this complicates analysis of the scalp TCR repertoire. Shared TCR sequences between patients were less evident than in mice, which may be partly attributable to HLA diversity in the patient population. Higher clonality and more expanded CD8+ clones were observed in lesional scalp than in normal scalp, particularly in alopecia totalis/universalis, a finding suggestive of antigenic drive. Many expanded lesional clones were found to persist in scalp and blood during tofacitinib treatment, and relapse after treatment cessation may be partly explained by this persistence.

Comments on this clone: What antigen it recognizes has not been identified. No per-base quality is available; no much larger clone lies one base away.

In the germline V gene, CDR1 corresponds to SGHAT and CDR2 to FQNNGV. Including the terminal cysteine and phenylalanine, the CDR3 comprises 11 residues. Here the CDR3 DNA is all that survives: 33 bases in frame from base 1. The junction shows trimming of 2 bases on V and 5 bases on J, plus 3 bases between the germline ends. The treatment or condition label, as the study defines it: oral pan-JAK inhibitor, 5-10 mg twice daily. Lesional scalp punch biopsies and peripheral blood were obtained from alopecia areata patients. PBMCs were separated by density centrifugation and stained for CD3, CD4 and CD8, after which CD4+ and CD8+ T cells were sorted on a FACSAria.

The chain employs TRBV11-2 and TRBJ2-5, with the identity of the D gene unclear. The TCR was taken from a human donor with alopecia areata. This material consisted of CD4+ T cells sorted from blood, taken around week 37, from a patient treated with tofacitinib. Here the CDR3 is given as CASSLIETQYF. In nucleotide form, the sequence is TGTGCCAGCAGCTTAATTGAGACCCAGTACTTC.